These T cell receptor beta chains were read from a single sample in a study of preoperative IRX-2 immunotherapy in early breast cancer. Data came from immunoSEQ multiplex PCR; TCRdb stores just in-frame clones and leaves some out. This table has roughly 35,000 clones, 90% to 95% appearing once. The biological material was taken from a patient treated with IRX-2 immunotherapy. All receptors come from a human donor with breast cancer. CDR3s include the opening cysteine and the closing phenylalanine or tryptophan. D genes are given only for firm matches. Clone sizes are given selectively: once, few, many, or a class where the clone is expanded.

TGCGCCAGCAGCCAAGGGGCCGGGGTATATGGCTACACCTTC CASSQGAGVYGYTF . TRBJ1-2 TRBV4-1 .
TGCAGCGTCGAGGGGACTAGCGCCTACAATGAGCAGTTCTTC CSVEGTSAYNEQFF . TRBJ2-1 TRBV29-1 TRBD2
TGCGCCAGCAGCTTGGGGGTGTGGGGGCAGAACACTGAAGCTTTCTTT CASSLGVWGQNTEAFF . TRBJ1-1 TRBV5-1 .
TGTGCCTGGAGTAAACCGGGACTAGCTTTTGGGACCCAGTACTTC CAWSKPGLAFGTQYF . TRBJ2-5 TRBV30 TRBD2
TGTGCCAGTAGTATACCCTTAAGGGGAGGGGACATCAATGAGCAGTTCTTC CASSIPLRGGDINEQFF . TRBJ2-1 TRBV19 .
TGTGCCTCCCAAAGGCGGGGCCTTAATTCACCCCTCCACTTT CASQRRGLNSPLHF . TRBJ1-6 TRBV7-8 .
TGTGCCAGCAGCCTAGTGAGAAACACCATATATTTT CASSLVRNTIYF . TRBJ1-3 TRBV28 .
TGTGCCACCTCGGGACTAGCGGGGGGGAGGAACGAGCAGTACTTC CATSGLAGGRNEQYF . TRBJ2-7 TRBV27 TRBD2
TGTGCCAGCAGATTCCGGACGGACCCTAGCACAGATACGCAGTATTTT CASRFRTDPSTDTQYF . TRBJ2-3 TRBV28 .
TGTGCCAGCAGCTCGATGTCGGACGGACCCTACGAGCAGTACTTC CASSSMSDGPYEQYF . TRBJ2-7 TRBV5-5 .
TGCGCCAGCAGCAGGGGGGAGGTAAATGAGCAGTTCTTC CASSRGEVNEQFF . TRBJ2-1 TRBV10-1 .
TGTGCCAGCAGCTCCCAGGAGAACACTGAAGCTTTCTTT CASSSQENTEAFF once TRBJ1-1 TRBV7-3 .
TGTGCCAGCAGCAAGGATCAGACTAGGACCCCCTACGAGCAGTACTTC CASSKDQTRTPYEQYF . TRBJ2-7 TRBV21-1 .
TGTGCCAGCAGCCTTAATCTAGGTCTCCATGAGCAGTTCTTC CASSLNLGLHEQFF . TRBJ2-1 TRBV7-2 .
TGTGCCAGCAGGTCGGACAGGCTTACGGGCTACACCTTC CASRSDRLTGYTF . TRBJ1-2 TRBV5-4 TRBD1
TGTGCCAGCAGCTTTGGGCCCCCCTGGGAGAACACTGAAGCTTTCTTT CASSFGPPWENTEAFF . TRBJ1-1 TRBV7-9 .
TGTGCCAGCAGCCTCCTCCAGGGAGACACCGGGGAGCTGTTTTTT CASSLLQGDTGELFF . TRBJ2-2 TRBV5-5 .
TGTGCCAGCAGCCATCTGGGGGGAAGTTCTAGCACAGATACGCAGTATTTT CASSHLGGSSSTDTQYF . TRBJ2-3 TRBV14 .
TGTGCCAGTAGTCTTCGGGGGAACACTGAAGCTTTCTTT CASSLRGNTEAFF . TRBJ1-1 TRBV19 .
TGTGCCAGCAGTTCACCCCCCGGGGACCGTCCCCATCAAGAGACCCAGTACTTC CASSSPPGDRPHQETQYF . TRBJ2-5 TRBV9 .
TGCGCCAGCAGCCAACGGACAGGGGGTGGACAGCCCCAGCATTTT CASSQRTGGGQPQHF . TRBJ1-5 TRBV4-1 TRBD1
TGTGCCAGCAGCGTAGAACCTGGGGGGGGCAGAGCCTACGAGCAGTACTTC CASSVEPGGGRAYEQYF . TRBJ2-7 TRBV9 .
TGTGCCAGCAGAAACCCCGGGGGCCTCGGGGAGCTGTTTTTT CASRNPGGLGELFF . TRBJ2-2 TRBV6-1 .
TGTGCCAGCAGCTACACAGGGCAATATGGCTACACCTTC CASSYTGQYGYTF once TRBJ1-2 TRBV28 .
TGTGCCAGTAGTATGCTAGCGGGAGTCACAACAGATACGCAGTATTTT CASSMLAGVTTDTQYF . TRBJ2-3 TRBV19 TRBD2
TGTGCCAGTAGTCTCGCCCTATTTAGCTCTGGAAACACCATATATTTT CASSLALFSSGNTIYF . TRBJ1-3 TRBV19 .